The rows below give T cell receptor beta chains drawn from one sample of a study of blood T cell repertoires in COVID-19. Data came from immunoSEQ multiplex PCR; TCRdb stores just in-frame clones and leaves some out. The sample lists approximately 71,000 clones, approximately 85% occurring once. The sample consisted of peripheral blood. These receptors all stem from a human donor in a cohort sampled during active COVID-19. Each CDR3 is given with its conserved first and last residue. A D gene is named only where the DNA matches it firmly. Size tells how often a clone was seen (once, few, many) or the class of an expanded clone, and some rows leave it out.

TRBJ2-7,TRBV5-1,NA,NA,CASSRDSGRVSYEQYF,TGCGCCAGCAGCAGGGATTCGGGCAGGGTCTCCTACGAGCAGTACTTC
TRBJ2-1,TRBV13,NA,NA,CASSGGANEQFF,TGTGCCAGCAGCGGGGGGGCGAATGAGCAGTTCTTC
TRBJ1-1,TRBV6-4,NA,NA,CASSDSPDSEAFF,TGTGCCAGCAGTGACTCCCCCGACAGTGAAGCTTTCTTT
TRBJ2-7,TRBV5-1,NA,NA,CASRGGPLDEQYF,TGCGCCAGCAGGGGGGGACCCCTCGACGAGCAGTACTTC
TRBJ2-2,TRBV7-6,TRBD2,NA,CASRRIAGESGELFF,TGTGCCAGCAGACGAATAGCGGGAGAGTCCGGGGAGCTGTTTTTT
TRBJ2-1,TRBV9,TRBD2,NA,CASSVGVAGGNEQFF,TGTGCCAGCAGCGTAGGCGTAGCGGGGGGCAATGAGCAGTTCTTC
TRBJ1-4,TRBV19,TRBD1,NA,CASSMGQGSEKLFF,TGTGCCAGTAGTATGGGACAGGGGTCTGAAAAACTGTTTTTT
TRBJ2-1,TRBV6-5,NA,NA,CASSYSPRGAGQFF,TGTGCCAGCAGTTACTCCCCCCGGGGGGCCGGGCAGTTCTTC
TRBJ2-1,TRBV6-2/TRBV6-3,TRBD2,NA,CASSYPLGTSGSWGNEQFF,TGTGCCAGCAGTTACCCCCTTGGGACTAGCGGGAGTTGGGGCAATGAGCAGTTCTTC
TRBJ2-5,TRBV19,NA,NA,CASRNRDTQETQYF,TGTGCCAGTAGGAACCGGGACACCCAAGAGACCCAGTACTTC
TRBJ2-1,TRBV11-2,TRBD1,NA,CASSSDRVNEQFF,TGTGCCAGCAGCTCAGACAGGGTCAATGAGCAGTTCTTC
TRBJ1-6,TRBV27,NA,medium-sized,CASSFTGDSPLHF,TGTGCCAGCAGTTTTACAGGTGATTCACCCCTCCACTTT
TRBJ2-6,TRBV5-6,NA,NA,CASSFGGVGAGANVLTF,TGTGCCAGCAGCTTTGGAGGTGTGGGGGCCGGGGCCAACGTCCTGACTTTC
TRBJ1-3,TRBV29-1,TRBD1,NA,CSVAQGQISGNTIYF,TGCAGCGTCGCCCAGGGACAGATCTCTGGAAACACCATATATTTT
TRBJ2-5,TRBV7-9,NA,NA,CASSLTTGVGETQYF,TGTGCCAGCAGCCTGACGACTGGCGTTGGAGAGACCCAGTACTTC
TRBJ1-5,TRBV2,NA,NA,CASSEGQRDQPQHF,TGTGCCAGCAGCGAAGGACAGCGGGATCAGCCCCAGCATTTT
TRBJ2-7,TRBV19,TRBD2,NA,CASSSGTSSYEQYF,TGTGCCAGTAGCTCCGGGACTAGCAGTTACGAGCAGTACTTC
TRBJ2-7,TRBV7-9,NA,NA,CASSLDSPYEQYF,TGTGCCAGCAGCTTAGACAGTCCCTACGAGCAGTACTTC
TRBJ1-6,TRBV7-9,TRBD1,NA,CASSPGQGGISPLHF,TGTGCCAGCAGCCCCGGACAGGGAGGCATTTCACCCCTCCACTTT
TRBJ1-4,TRBV6-1,NA,NA,CASSGFSGALNEKLFF,TGTGCCAGCAGTGGATTCTCAGGGGCTTTAAATGAAAAACTGTTTTTT
TRBJ1-2,TRBV2,TRBD1,NA,CASSGDSSSGYTF,TGTGCCAGCAGTGGGGACAGTTCTTCTGGCTACACCTTC